One sample yielded the 30 T cell receptor beta chains listed below, sequenced in a study of response to subunit inactivated influenza vaccine. TCRdb re-called the RT-PCR reads with MiXCR, one entry per CDR3 protein. The sample includes hundreds of thousands of distinct CDR3 sequences, under 9% of them seen just once. The sequencing used PBMCs from blood, collected roughly 24 months after vaccination. The receptors stem from a man in his fifties or sixties who received an inactivated influenza vaccine.

Notes on this clonotype: This may be a read error: a much more frequent sequence differs by one nucleotide. No conserved phenylalanine or tryptophan ends this CDR3, so it is likely a read error. V usage is TRBV7-2 and J usage is TRBJ1-1; no firm D call. The CDR3 loop spans 14 amino acids. V was shortened by 6 bases and J by 4 bases, with 15 bases between the two germline ends. Germline assignment: CDR1 SGHTA and CDR2 FQGNSA. CDR3 nucleotide sequence: TGTGCCAGCAGTCCCCGGGCCTCTTTCACTGAAGCTTTCTTA. Protein sequence: CASSPRASFTEAFL.

The chain carries TRBV20-1 and TRBJ2-6, with D tentatively TRBD2 (6 bases). The CDR3 is 16 residues long. The germline V gene has CDR1 DFQATT and CDR2 SNEGSKA (reference sequence). V was clipped by 0 bases and J by 0 bases, with 9 bases between them. The CDR3 sequence is CSARDRENSGANVLTF. For the CDR3, the DNA is TGCAGTGCTAGAGATCGGGAGAACTCTGGGGCCAACGTCCTGACTTTC.

This clonotype came up a few times. The rearrangement uses TRBV3-1 and TRBJ2-7; no firm D call. CDR3 length equals 17 residues. V gave up 4 bases and J gave up 0 bases, with 19 bases separating them. CDR1 is LGHDT and CDR2 is YNNKEL in the germline V gene (reference sequence). The CDR3, as DNA: TGTGCCAGCAGCCCGTTTTCCGGCCAGGAGACCTCCTACGAGCAGTACTTC. Protein product: CASSPFSGQETSYEQYF.

This clonotype was picked up many times. V usage is TRBV20-1 and J usage is TRBJ1-5; TRBD1 matches 8 bases. Germline loops: CDR1 DFQATT, CDR2 SNEGSKA (reference sequence). This CDR3 comprises 16 residues. V gave up 0 bases and J gave up 2 bases; unmatched junction bases: 6. The CDR3 loop is CSARDTGGAGNQPQHF. CDR3 bases: TGCAGTGCTAGAGATACAGGGGGTGCGGGCAATCAGCCCCAGCATTTT.

This chain connects TRBV20-1 to TRBJ1-6; D call uncertain. With 3 bases removed from V and 0 bases from J, the gap between germline ends came to 9 bases. The CDR3 is 15 residues long. The germline CDR1 and CDR2 sequences are DFQATT and SNEGSKA (reference sequence). This chain's CDR3 is CSASSQASYNSPLHF. The CDR3 nucleotides read TGCAGTGCTAGTAGCCAGGCCTCCTATAATTCACCCCTCCACTTT.

This clonotype was counted between two and nine times. The J gene is TRBJ2-1, the V gene TRBV24-1; TRBD2 agrees at 10 bases. Germline V CDR1 and CDR2: KGHDR, SFDVKD. The CDR3 runs 15 residues. The ends lost 5 bases at V and 7 bases at J; junction bases unmatched: 7. CDR3 loop: CATSVQRGGNNEQFF. CDR3 nucleotide sequence: TGTGCCACCAGTGTCCAGCGGGGGGGGAATAATGAGCAGTTCTTC.

The gene calls are TRBV15 and TRBJ2-5, with D tentatively TRBD2 (6 bases). The V end was cut by 0 bases, the J end by 1 base, with 9 bases between. This CDR3 comprises 15 residues. Germline CDR1 is LNHNV and CDR2 is YYDKDF (reference sequence). CDR3 protein: CATSRDGLFQETQYF. CDR3 DNA: TGTGCCACCAGCAGAGACGGACTATTCCAAGAGACCCAGTACTTC.

There are a few counts of this clonotype. The chain has TRBV7-2 and TRBJ2-7; D gene ambiguous. Germline CDR1 is SGHTA and CDR2 is FQGNSA. The V end was cut by 5 bases, the J end by 5 bases, with 10 bases between. The CDR3 is 12 residues long. CDR3 sequence (DNA): TGTGCCAGCAGCCTTTATTCGCACGAGCAGTACTTC. As protein: CASSLYSHEQYF.

Many counts were recorded for this clonotype. The chain uses TRBV7-6 and TRBJ2-2; TRBD1 agrees at 9 bases. Germline loops: CDR1 SGHVS, CDR2 FNYEAQ. The CDR3 consists of 15 residues. The V and J ends lost 5 bases and 5 bases, in that order; junction bases with no gene match: 6. This CDR3 reads CASSRTGANTGELFF. The CDR3, as DNA: TGTGCCAGCAGCCGGACAGGGGCAAATACCGGGGAGCTGTTTTTT.

This clonotype appeared a few times. The V and J genes are TRBV9 and TRBJ1-5, with D perhaps TRBD1 (5 bases). The ends were cut back, 0 bases at V and 2 bases at J, with 12 bases in the middle. The germline V gene encodes CDR1 SGDLS and CDR2 YYNGEE. The CDR3 runs to 16 residues. The CDR3: CASSVGTGGGNQPQHF. The CDR3 DNA sequence: TGTGCCAGCAGCGTAGGTACGGGGGGGGGCAATCAGCCCCAGCATTTT.

V and J are TRBV7-9 and TRBJ2-5; TRBD2 might be the D (6 bases). Germline CDR1 and CDR2: SEHNR and FQNEAQ (reference sequence). The ends were cut back, 4 bases at V and 4 bases at J, with 22 bases in the middle. The CDR3 is 17 amino acids. CDR3 amino acids: CASSSRPRRVDGETQYF. In nucleotides, the CDR3 is TGTGCCAGCAGCTCCCGTCCCCGGAGGGTAGATGGAGAGACCCAGTACTTC.

The V gene is TRBV29-1, the J gene TRBJ2-1; D gene uncertain. CDR1 and CDR2 (germline): SQVTM, ANQGSEA. CDR3 length equals 10 residues. Trimming pared 2 bases from V and 15 bases from J, leaving 11 bases between. This CDR3 reads CSVESADRFF. CDR3 nucleotide sequence: TGCAGCGTTGAAAGCGCAGATCGGTTCTTC.

This clonotype showed up just a few times. This CDR3 reads CSASKGVETQYF. CDR3 nucleotides: TGCAGTGCTAGTAAGGGGGTTGAGACCCAGTACTTC. The chain is built from TRBV20-1 and TRBJ2-5, with D possibly matching TRBD1 (6 bases). Germline loops: CDR1 DFQATT, CDR2 SNEGSKA (reference sequence). The CDR3 totals 12 residues. V was shortened by 3 bases and J by 5 bases, with 10 bases between the two germline ends.

This chain joins TRBV5-1 and TRBJ2-1; D remains unclear. This CDR3 contains 16 residues. Germline CDR1 reads SGHRS; CDR2 reads YFSETQ. V was pared by 2 bases and J by 4 bases, with 16 bases between. The CDR3 is CASSLLATSDYNEQFF. The CDR3 DNA reads TGCGCCAGCAGCTTATTGGCGACATCGGATTACAATGAGCAGTTCTTC.

This clonotype was recorded a few times. The V gene is TRBV12-3 or TRBV12-4, the J gene TRBJ2-7, with D hard to call. V lost 6 bases, J lost 6 bases, and 12 bases lay in between. CDR3 length: 12 residues. Here the CDR3 reads CASSPWEGEQYF. CDR3 sequence (DNA): TGTGCCAGCAGCCCTTGGGAAGGCGAGCAGTACTTC.

In regard to this clonotype: Possible read error: a much larger clone is one base away. This chain connects TRBV7-9 to TRBJ2-7; D is uncertain. CDR1 and CDR2 from the germline V gene are SEHNR and FQNEAQ (reference sequence). The CDR3 is 15 residues long. Trimming shortened V by 0 bases and J by 2 bases, and 11 bases separated the two germline ends. The CDR3 DNA reads as TGTGCCAGCAGCTTAGCCCTTGGGAAAGCCTACGAGCAGTACTTC. This sequence encodes CASSLALGKAYEQYF.

The sample holds many counts of this clonotype. The V and J genes are TRBV4-3 and TRBJ2-7, with D tentatively TRBD1 or TRBD2 (5 bases each). Between the trimmed V and J ends, which lost 0 bases and 7 bases, there was a span of 19 bases. The CDR3 contains 16 residues. Looked up from germline, CDR1 is LGHNA and CDR2 is YSLEER. The CDR3 spells CASSQESGSTQGEQYF. The CDR3 DNA reads as TGCGCCAGCAGCCAAGAATCGGGGTCCACCCAGGGAGAGCAGTACTTC.

The J gene is TRBJ1-6, the V gene TRBV7-9; D call uncertain. V lost 4 bases, J lost 7 bases, and 11 bases lay in between. Germline CDR1 reads SEHNR; CDR2 reads FQNEAQ (reference sequence). The CDR3 consists of 14 residues. CDR3 sequence: CASSSEIGNSPLHF. DNA of the CDR3: TGTGCCAGCAGCTCAGAAATCGGGAATTCACCCCTCCACTTT.

The chain carries TRBV4-3 and TRBJ1-5, with D uncertain. CDR1 and CDR2 (germline): LGHNA, YSLEER. V lost 2 bases and J 4 bases, leaving 12 bases between the germline ends. This CDR3 is 15 amino acids long. The DNA for the CDR3 is TGCGCCAGCAGCCAAACAGTGATTGGAAATCAGCCCCAGCATTTT. Translating it yields CASSQTVIGNQPQHF.

In this sample, this clonotype turned up a few times. The V gene is TRBV20-1, the J gene TRBJ2-3; maybe TRBD1 (6 bases). V was pared by 6 bases and J by 0 bases, with 13 bases between. The CDR3 is 14 amino acids. Germline CDR1 DFQATT, CDR2 SNEGSKA (reference sequence). The CDR3 here is CSAEDSFSTDTQYF. In nucleotides, the CDR3 is TGCAGTGCGGAGGACAGTTTCAGCACAGATACGCAGTATTTT.

V usage is TRBV2 and J usage is TRBJ1-5, with a possible D match to TRBD1 (5 bases). Per the germline V gene, CDR1 is SNHLY and CDR2 is FYNNEI. The V and J ends lost 4 bases and 4 bases respectively, with 11 bases between them. This CDR3 region has 14 residues. In DNA, the CDR3 is TGTGCCAGCAGTGTGGTGGGACTTAATCAGCCCCAGCATTTT. Amino acids: CASSVVGLNQPQHF.

This clonotype has at least ten counts. The chain links TRBV7-2 to TRBJ2-5, with a tentative D call TRBD2 (6 bases). The germline CDR1 and CDR2 sequences are SGHTA and FQGNSA. CDR3 length: 16 amino acids. V was shortened by 1 base and J by 5 bases, with 17 bases between the two germline ends. The CDR3 reads CASSLVGRREWETQYF. The CDR3 coding sequence is TGTGCCAGCAGCTTAGTCGGTAGACGGGAGTGGGAGACCCAGTACTTC.

This clonotype was counted a few times. The rearrangement links TRBV7-8 to TRBJ2-4; TRBD2 matches 13 bases. The germline V gene has CDR1 SGHVS and CDR2 FQNEAQ. There are 14 residues in the CDR3. The V gene end was trimmed by 5 bases and the J gene end by 6 bases; junction bases not matched to a gene: 1. CDR3 amino acids: CASSRTSGGNIQYF. The CDR3 DNA is TGTGCCAGCAGCCGGACTAGCGGGGGAAACATTCAGTACTTC.

This chain joins TRBV2 and TRBJ2-1; D may be TRBD1 (6 bases). Per germline, CDR1 SNHLY and CDR2 FYNNEI. CDR3 length: 12 amino acids. V was trimmed by 6 bases and J by 10 bases, leaving 13 bases between them. CDR3 sequence: CASRQTGWEQFF. Written as DNA, the CDR3 is TGTGCCAGCAGGCAAACAGGGTGGGAGCAGTTCTTC. Combining the CDR3 with reference TRBV2 and TRBJ2-1 gives the whole variable domain EPEVTQTPSHQVTQMGQEVILRCVPISNHLYFYWYRQILGQKVEFLVSFYNNEISEKSEIFDDQFSVERPDGSNFTLKIRSTKLEDSAMYFCASRQTGWEQFFGPGTRLTVL.

This clonotype was seen at least ten times. The chain has TRBV7-2 and TRBJ1-5, with 9 positions matching TRBD1. This CDR3 has 12 residues. Germline CDR1 and CDR2: SGHTA and FQGNSA. V lost 5 bases, J lost 15 bases, and 8 bases stayed unmatched. The CDR3 DNA sequence: TGTGCCAGCAGCCCCGGGACAGGGAGATGGCATTTT. It specifies CASSPGTGRWHF.

A few counts support this clonotype. CDR3 sequence (DNA): TGTGCCAGCAGTTATCTGATAGGGGCTAATGAGAATTCACCCCTCCACTTT. Amino acid sequence: CASSYLIGANENSPLHF. The chain joins TRBV7-2 to TRBJ1-6; D is perhaps TRBD1 (5 bases). This CDR3 has 17 amino acids. V lost 6 bases and J lost 7, with 22 bases in between. Germline CDR1 is SGHTA and CDR2 is FQGNSA.

Only a few counts were recorded for this clonotype. The rearrangement uses TRBV6-1 and TRBJ2-7; a possible D gene is TRBD2 (6 bases). The CDR3 runs to 12 residues. In germline, CDR1 is MNHNS, CDR2 SASEGT. V dropped 8 bases and J dropped 3 bases, with 11 bases sitting between them. DNA of the CDR3: TGTGCCAGCCGGAGGGCGGACTACGAGCAGTACTTC. This sequence encodes CASRRADYEQYF.

V is TRBV6-4 and J is TRBJ2-2; 7 nucleotides agree with TRBD1. CDR3 length: 14 residues. CDR1 is MRHNA and CDR2 is SNTAGT in the germline V gene. Losses at the gene ends were 7 bases for V and 1 base for J; bases not matched to a gene: 3. The chain's CDR3 is CASKGGLNTGELFF. In DNA, the CDR3 is TGTGCCAGCAAAGGGGGCCTGAACACCGGGGAGCTGTTTTTT.

This clonotype was recorded a few times. The genes are TRBV3-1 and TRBJ2-1, with 13 bases identical to TRBD2. This CDR3 region has 13 residues. Losses at the gene ends were 5 bases for V and 14 bases for J; bases not matched to a gene: 6. Germline CDR1 reads LGHDT; CDR2 reads YNNKEL (reference sequence). CDR3 nucleotide sequence: TGTGCCAGCAGCGCGACTAGCGGGAGGACGAAGTTCTTC. Protein: CASSATSGRTKFF.

This clonotype was seen more than once but under ten times. The rearrangement links TRBV4-2 to TRBJ2-3; TRBD2 might be the D (6 bases). Germline V gene lookup returns CDR1 LGHNA and CDR2 YNFKEQ. There are 16 residues in the CDR3. Between the trimmed V and J ends, which lost 0 bases and 0 bases, there was a span of 10 bases. CDR3 sequence reads: CASSQDLGGSTDTQYF. The CDR3 region has the DNA TGTGCCAGCAGCCAAGATCTCGGGGGAAGCACAGATACGCAGTATTTT.